This TCR beta chain was identified in a study of graft-versus-host responses after intestinal transplantation. Study-wide context: Recipients were given multivisceral, liver-intestinal, or isolated intestinal transplants. Every recipient underwent anti-thymocyte globulin induction, then tacrolimus and steroids for roughly three years. The study's findings and limits: Recipient marrow contained GvH clones, some of which appeared first in ileum or blood.

V lost 1 base and J lost 1, with 13 bases in between. Germline values: CDR1 MNHNS, CDR2 SASEGT. CDR3 length: 16 residues. Comments on this clone: The target antigen is unknown.

Measured with immunoSEQ multiplex PCR; TCRdb has only the in-frame clones, and not every one. The table lists some 66,000 clones, 89% of them singletons, with 1.5% to 2% in the top ten. Intraepithelial and lamina propria lymphocytes were freed from processed graft tissue. The sample here was ileum tissue, taken 350 to 400 days after transplant. The chain joins TRBV6-1 to TRBJ1-2; D gene ambiguous. This TCR came from a human patient who received an intestinal transplant, so some T cells may come from the graft donor. CDR3 coding DNA: TGTGCCAGCAGTGAAGTTTGGAACGAACTTAACTATGGCTACACCTTC. This translates into CASSEVWNELNYGYTF.